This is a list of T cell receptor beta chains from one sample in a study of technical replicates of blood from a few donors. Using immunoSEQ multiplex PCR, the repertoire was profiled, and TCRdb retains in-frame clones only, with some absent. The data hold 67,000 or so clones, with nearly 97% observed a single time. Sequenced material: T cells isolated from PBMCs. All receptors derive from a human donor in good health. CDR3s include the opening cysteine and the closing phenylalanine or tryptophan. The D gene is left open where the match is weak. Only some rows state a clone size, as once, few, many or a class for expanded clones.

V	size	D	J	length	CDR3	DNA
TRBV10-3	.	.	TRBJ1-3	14	CAISDRGRGNTIYF	TGTGCCATCAGTGACAGGGGAAGGGGAAACACCATATATTTT
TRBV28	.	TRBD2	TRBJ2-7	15	CASSLSTSGSYEQYF	TGTGCCAGCAGTTTATCGACTAGCGGGAGCTACGAGCAGTACTTC
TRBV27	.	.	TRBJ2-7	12	CASSNQGYEQYF	TGTGCCAGCAGTAACCAGGGCTACGAGCAGTACTTC
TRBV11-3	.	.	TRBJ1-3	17	CASSLDPATSSGNTIYF	TGTGCCAGCAGCTTAGATCCAGCGACGAGCTCTGGAAACACCATATATTTT
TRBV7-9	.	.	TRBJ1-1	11	CASSFGQEAFF	TGTGCCAGCAGCTTTGGACAAGAGGCTTTCTTT
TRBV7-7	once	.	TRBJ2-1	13	CASRDSQGGEQFF	TGTGCTAGCAGGGATTCACAGGGCGGTGAGCAGTTCTTC
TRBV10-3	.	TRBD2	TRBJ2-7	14	CAISETSGSYEQYF	TGTGCCATCAGTGAGACTAGCGGATCCTACGAGCAGTACTTC
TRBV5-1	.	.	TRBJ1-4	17	CASSLGGTTGGNEKLFF	TGCGCCAGCAGCTTGGGGGGGACGACGGGGGGTAATGAAAAACTGTTTTTT
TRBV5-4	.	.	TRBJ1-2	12	CASSLQGYGYTF	TGTGCCAGCAGCTTACAGGGCTATGGCTACACCTTC
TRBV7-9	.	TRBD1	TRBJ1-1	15	CASSYRQGMNTEAFF	TGTGCCAGCAGCTACCGACAGGGGATGAACACTGAAGCTTTCTTT